A selection of T cell receptor beta chains follows, all from one sample in a study of post-analysis software for immune sequencing data. One entry per CDR3 protein results from TCRdb running MiXCR on the PCR reads. The repertoire has roughly 800,000 distinct CDR3 sequences, 40% to 55% of them found once; the top ten carry roughly 5.2%. The material sequenced was blood. Receptors originate from a girl aged 5-17 years with multiple sclerosis. Both conserved end residues are part of each CDR3. The D gene is left open where the match is weak. The size entry is marked missing in some rows and otherwise reads once, few, many or a size class.

j_call | d_call | v_call | clone_size | cdr3_nt | cdr3_aa
TRBJ2-7 | TRBD1 | TRBV12-3/TRBV12-4 | NA | TGTGCCAGCAGCCGACGACAGGGGCGGGACGAGCAGTACTTC | CASSRRQGRDEQYF
TRBJ1-2 | NA | TRBV12-3/TRBV12-4 | once | TGTGCCAGCAGAAGGACAGATGACTATGGCTACACCTTC | CASRRTDDYGYTF
TRBJ1-1 | NA | TRBV12-3/TRBV12-4 | few | TGTGCCAGCAGTTTAGTTGTAGGGGCTGCTGAAGCTTTCTTT | CASSLVVGAAEAFF
TRBJ2-7 | TRBD1 | TRBV5-1 | few | TGCGCCAGCAGCTTGTCGGCAGGGGGTGCCTACGAGCAGTACTTC | CASSLSAGGAYEQYF
TRBJ2-7 | NA | TRBV6-2/TRBV6-3 | NA | TGTGCCAGCAGTCGTCTGACCGGCGACGAGCAGTACTTC | CASSRLTGDEQYF
TRBJ2-3 | NA | TRBV12-3/TRBV12-4 | few | TGTGCCAGCAGTTTTTGGGGTTCAGGGGCAGATACGCAGTATTTT | CASSFWGSGADTQYF
TRBJ2-1 | TRBD2 | TRBV9 | NA | TGTGCCAGCAGCCCAACCTTAGCGGGAGGCCCCTACAATGAGCAGTTCTTC | CASSPTLAGGPYNEQFF
TRBJ2-1 | NA | TRBV29-1 | NA | TGCAGCGTGGGACTTTACAATGAGCAGTTCTTC | CSVGLYNEQFF
TRBJ2-5 | TRBD2 | TRBV7-8 | few | TGTGCCAGCAGCTTCAAGGCTAGCGGAGAGACCCAGTACTTC | CASSFKASGETQYF
TRBJ1-1 | NA | TRBV29-1 | NA | TGCAGCGCCCGACAGTCGGACACTGAAGCTTTCTTT | CSARQSDTEAFF
TRBJ2-1 | NA | TRBV12-3/TRBV12-4 | NA | TGTGCCAGCAGTTCGAAAGGGGGGTCCTACAATGAGCAGTTCTTC | CASSSKGGSYNEQFF
TRBJ2-1 | TRBD2 | TRBV20-1 | few | TGCAGTGCTTTGCGGGAGGGTCCGGGGAATGAGCAGTTCTTC | CSALREGPGNEQFF
TRBJ1-1 | TRBD1 | TRBV7-8 | NA | TGTGCCAGCAGCCGAGTGGGACAGACAAACACTGAAGCTTTCTTT | CASSRVGQTNTEAFF
TRBJ1-2 | NA | TRBV7-8 | NA | TGTGCCAGCAGCCCGATGCTTTCCCCCTATGGCTACACCTTC | CASSPMLSPYGYTF
TRBJ2-7 | NA | TRBV4-2 | once | TGTGCCAGCAGCCAAGATCGTGGTCGGGGGGCTGGATCCTACGAGCAGTACTTC | CASSQDRGRGAGSYEQYF
TRBJ1-4 | NA | TRBV5-1 | NA | TGCGCCAGCAGCTACAACAGGGAAAGAGCAACTAATGAAAAACTGTTTTTT | CASSYNRERATNEKLFF
TRBJ2-5 | TRBD2 | TRBV29-1 | NA | TGCAGCGTTGGGAATAGCGGGAGTGGAGAGACCCAGTACTTC | CSVGNSGSGETQYF
TRBJ2-7 | TRBD2 | TRBV20-1 | NA | TGCAGTGCCCACTGGACTAGCGGGAGGCCTGGTACCTACGAGCAGTACTTC | CSAHWTSGRPGTYEQYF
TRBJ2-1 | NA | TRBV20-1 | NA | TGCAGTGCTGGCCTCCGGGCCTACAATGAGCAGTTCTTC | CSAGLRAYNEQFF
TRBJ2-7 | NA | TRBV9 | NA | TGTGCCAGCAGCCCTCGAGTAGCCTCTTACGAGCAGTACTTC | CASSPRVASYEQYF
TRBJ1-2 | NA | TRBV3-1 | once | TGTGCCAGCAGCCCTGTGACCGTGCAAGCTGTCGGCTACACCTTC | CASSPVTVQAVGYTF
TRBJ1-1 | NA | TRBV30 | once | TGTGCCTGGAGTGTGTACACTGAAGCTTTCTTT | CAWSVYTEAFF
TRBJ2-7 | NA | TRBV7-9 | few | TGTGCCAGCAGCACTGTCTACTACGAGCAGTACTTC | CASSTVYYEQYF
TRBJ2-7 | TRBD2 | TRBV20-1 | many | TGCAGTGCAACGGGAGGCCACGAACCTTACGAGCAGTACTTC | CSATGGHEPYEQYF
TRBJ2-7 | NA | TRBV5-6 | NA | TGTGCCAGCAGCTCCAGGTGGCACGCGTCCTACAAGCAGTACTTC | CASSSRWHASYKQYF
TRBJ2-3 | NA | TRBV7-7 | NA | TGTGCTAGCAGCGTCGGGAACACAGATACGCAGTATTTT | CASSVGNTDTQYF
TRBJ2-7 | TRBD2 | TRBV7-8 | NA | TGTGCCAGCAGCTTGAGCAGCGGGAGGGCCAACGTGTACGAGCAGTACTTC | CASSLSSGRANVYEQYF
TRBJ2-5 | TRBD2 | TRBV6-6 | few | TGTGCCAGCAGTTATCCTCTTCTAGCGGGAGAAGAGACCCAGTACTTC | CASSYPLLAGEETQYF
TRBJ2-7 | NA | TRBV10-3 | few | TGTGCCATCAAGGTCTCGGAACAGCCCCACGAGCAGTACTTC | CAIKVSEQPHEQYF
TRBJ2-7 | NA | TRBV12-3/TRBV12-4 | NA | TGTGCCAGCAGCTCTTCCGGGAGAGGTTACGAGCAGTACTTC | CASSSSGRGYEQYF
TRBJ2-5 | TRBD2 | TRBV7-2 | NA | TGTGCCAGCAGCCTATCATTACTAGCGGTCAAAGAGACCCAGTACTTC | CASSLSLLAVKETQYF
TRBJ1-5 | NA | TRBV20-1 | NA | TGCAGTGCTGGCAGAGTTTATAGCAATCAGCCCCAGCATTTT | CSAGRVYSNQPQHF
TRBJ2-3 | TRBD1 | TRBV24-1 | few | TGTGCCACCAGTGATCCCGGACAGGGCCACACAGATACGCAGTATTTT | CATSDPGQGHTDTQYF
TRBJ2-5 | TRBD1 | TRBV12-3/TRBV12-4 | NA | TGTGCCAGCAGTTACCCCCAAAGACAGGGCCAAGAGACCCAGTACTTC | CASSYPQRQGQETQYF
TRBJ2-7 | TRBD1 | TRBV18 | NA | TGTGCCAGCTCATACGACAGGGCAGCTTCCTACGAGCAGTACTTC | CASSYDRAASYEQYF
TRBJ2-1 | TRBD2 | TRBV7-2 | NA | TGTGCCAGCAGCACCTGGACTAGCGAGGACAATGAGCAGTTCTTC | CASSTWTSEDNEQFF
TRBJ2-3 | NA | TRBV28 | NA | TGTGCTAGCACCAATGCTCCAAACAGGGATTCCACAGATACGCAGTATTTT | CASTNAPNRDSTDTQYF
TRBJ2-7 | NA | TRBV7-8 | NA | TGTGCCAGCAGCACCTCGACAGGTCCGGCCTACGAGCAGTACTTC | CASSTSTGPAYEQYF
TRBJ2-1 | NA | TRBV6-2/TRBV6-3 | few | TGTGCCAGCAGTAAGACCCTATTCAATGAGCAGTTCTTC | CASSKTLFNEQFF
TRBJ1-1 | TRBD1 | TRBV12-3/TRBV12-4 | NA | TGTGCCAGCAGTTTGGGAAACAGGGGGCCTAGCACTGAAGCTTTCTTT | CASSLGNRGPSTEAFF
TRBJ2-7 | NA | TRBV7-9 | few | TGTGCCAGCAGCTTAGCGCACACCCCCTACGAGCAGTACTTC | CASSLAHTPYEQYF
TRBJ2-3 | TRBD2 | TRBV5-1 | NA | TGCGCCAGCAGCTTGGCGTCCGTGACTAGCGGGGCTACGCAGTATTTT | CASSLASVTSGATQYF
TRBJ2-5 | NA | TRBV10-3 | many | TGTGCCATCAGTGATGGGGAGACCCAGTACTTC | CAISDGETQYF
TRBJ1-2 | NA | TRBV4-2 | few | TGTGCCAGCAGCCAAGGGATGGGGGGCTACACCTTC | CASSQGMGGYTF
TRBJ1-1 | NA | TRBV12-3/TRBV12-4 | NA | TGTGCCAGCAGTTTAGAGGCACACGGAGCTTTCTTT | CASSLEAHGAFF
TRBJ2-1 | TRBD2 | TRBV6-2/TRBV6-3 | few | TGTGCCAGCAGGTCTAGCGGGTTATCCTACAATGAGCAGTTCTTC | CASRSSGLSYNEQFF